The clone carrying this T cell receptor (beta chain) appeared once. The entry originates in a study of siplizumab effects on memory and regulatory T cells. Only in-frame clones appear in the TCRdb table, and some are missing; sequencing was by immunoSEQ multiplex PCR. The sample records around 100,000 clones, roughly nine tenths being singletons. V dropped 1 base and J dropped 2; count of bases not matched to a gene: 6. Germline V gene lookup returns CDR1 MNHNY and CDR2 SVGAGI (reference sequence). The CDR3 runs 16 residues. The sequence came from a human donor in good health. Material: CD4+ T cells sorted from blood. This sequence joins TRBV6-6 and TRBJ2-5; TRBD2 matches at 8 bases. The CDR3 coding sequence is TGTGCCAGCAGTTACTGGGGCGGGAGGCAGCAAGAGACCCAGTACTTC. Its translation: CASSYWGGRQQETQYF.